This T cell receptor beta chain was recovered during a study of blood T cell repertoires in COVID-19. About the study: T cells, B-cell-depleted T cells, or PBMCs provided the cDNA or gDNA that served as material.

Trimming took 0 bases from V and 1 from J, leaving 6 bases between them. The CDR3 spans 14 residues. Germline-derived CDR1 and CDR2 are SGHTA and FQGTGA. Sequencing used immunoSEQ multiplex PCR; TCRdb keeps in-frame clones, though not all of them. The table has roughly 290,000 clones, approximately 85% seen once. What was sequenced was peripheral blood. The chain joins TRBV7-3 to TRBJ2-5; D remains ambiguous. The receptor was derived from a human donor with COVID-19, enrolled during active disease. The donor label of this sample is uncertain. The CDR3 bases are TGTGCCAGCAGCTTAACGGGCACCCAAGAGACCCAGTACTTC. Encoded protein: CASSLTGTQETQYF.